One and the same sample provided the 30 T cell receptor beta chains below, sequenced in a study of PD-L1 blockade in urothelial cancer. Time point indicated: pretreatment peripheral blood. Method: immunoSEQ multiplex PCR; TCRdb's copy keeps in-frame clones and lacks some. The sample lists 40,000 to 50,000 clones, 80% to 90% occurring once. Sequenced here: PBMCs, sampled around atezolizumab (anti-PD-L1) treatment. The receptors stem from a man between 65 and 85 years old with urothelial cancer.

The rearrangement uses TRBV7-3 and TRBJ2-2; 11 nucleotides line up with TRBD1. The CDR3 runs 16 residues. The germline CDR1 and CDR2 sequences are SGHTA and FQGTGA. After removal of 5 bases from V and 5 bases from J, the junction contained 7 bases not matched to a gene. This CDR3 reads CASSAGGTGGTGELFF. Written as DNA, the CDR3 is TGTGCCAGCAGCGCAGGCGGGACAGGGGGAACCGGGGAGCTGTTTTTT.

The chain combines TRBV18 with TRBJ2-7; a weak D match, TRBD2 (5 bases). Germline V gene data show CDR1 as KGHSH and CDR2 as LQKENI. Deletions cut 6 bases from V and 2 bases from J, with 11 bases between. CDR3 size: 13 residues. The chain's CDR3 is CASSPRGAYEQYF. The CDR3 DNA reads as TGTGCCAGCTCTCCCCGGGGTGCCTACGAGCAGTACTTC.

In this sample, this clone turned up once. The V gene is TRBV19, the J gene TRBJ2-7; 9 nucleotides align to TRBD2. CDR3 length: 14 residues. Per the germline V gene, CDR1 is LNHDA and CDR2 is SQIVND (reference sequence). J gave up 4 bases and V 4 bases, and 5 bases lay outside the gene matches. The CDR3 nucleotides are TGTGCCAGTAGTAACGCGGGGGGGCAGTACGAGCAGTACTTC. Protein product: CASSNAGGQYEQYF.

The gene calls are TRBV5-1 and TRBJ2-7, with TRBD2 matching 10 bases. Unmatched junction bases numbered 8, after V lost 3 bases and J lost 5 bases. The CDR3 is 15 amino acids. Germline values: CDR1 SGHRS, CDR2 YFSETQ. The CDR3 reads CASSSSGGAWNEQYF. CDR3 nucleotides: TGCGCCAGCAGCTCCAGCGGGGGGGCCTGGAACGAGCAGTACTTC.

The rearrangement joins TRBV10-3 to TRBJ1-6; 8 nucleotides match TRBD1. The ends lost 2 bases at V and 8 bases at J; junction bases unmatched: 2. Per the germline V gene, CDR1 is ENHRY and CDR2 is SYGVKD. CDR3 length: 14 amino acids. CDR3 sequence: CAISEGQGYSPLHF. The CDR3 DNA reads TGTGCCATCAGTGAGGGACAGGGTTATTCACCCCTCCACTTT.

V and J are TRBV7-9 and TRBJ1-1, with 7 nucleotides matching TRBD1. V lost 0 bases to trimming and J lost 1 base; unmatched junction nucleotides: 8. Germline V gene sequence: CDR1 SEHNR, CDR2 FQNEAQ (reference sequence). The CDR3 totals 17 residues. The CDR3 region is CASSLAGGAGRNTEAFF. The DNA of the CDR3 is TGTGCCAGCAGCTTAGCAGGGGGCGCAGGAAGGAACACTGAAGCTTTCTTT.

This sequence joins TRBV7-9 and TRBJ1-1; D is undetermined. The CDR3 is 14 residues long. V was cut by 6 bases and J by 0 bases, with 11 bases left in between. CDR1 and CDR2 from the germline V gene are SEHNR and FQNEAQ (reference sequence). The CDR3, as DNA: TGTGCCAGCAGGCAACGAGGTATGAACACTGAAGCTTTCTTT. It encodes CASRQRGMNTEAFF.

This clone was counted at least ten times. The chain joins TRBV5-4 to TRBJ1-3; 7 bases agree with TRBD1. The CDR3 has 16 residues. In germline, CDR1 is SGHNT, CDR2 YYREEE (reference sequence). V dropped 3 bases and J dropped 4; count of bases not matched to a gene: 10. Here the CDR3 DNA reads TGTGCCAGCAGCTCCTCAGGGGGACAAAGGGGAAACACCATATATTTT. It encodes CASSSSGGQRGNTIYF.

The CDR3 reads CASRPGGSGNTIYF. The DNA for the CDR3 is TGTGCCAGCAGGCCGGGAGGCTCTGGAAACACCATATATTTT. The V gene is TRBV6-5, the J gene TRBJ1-3, with no clear D. Trimming left V 6 bases short and J 0 bases short, with 9 bases between. Germline lookup yields CDR1 MNHEY and CDR2 SVGAGI. This CDR3 has 14 amino acids.

A few counts support this clone. This sequence joins TRBV11-2 and TRBJ2-1; D is possibly TRBD1 (6 bases). The CDR3 runs to 13 residues. V was cut by 0 bases and J by 6 bases, with 6 bases left in between. Germline CDR1 SGHAT, CDR2 FQNNGV. CDR3 sequence: CASSLDRGNEQFF. DNA of the CDR3: TGTGCCAGCAGCTTAGACAGGGGCAATGAGCAGTTCTTC.

This clone was seen a handful of times. V gene TRBV29-1 combines with J gene TRBJ1-1; maybe TRBD1 (5 bases). CDR3 length: 17 residues. The V end lost 0 bases, the J end lost 4 bases, and 21 bases lay between the germline ends. Germline V gene lookup returns CDR1 SQVTM and CDR2 ANQGSEA. For the CDR3, the DNA is TGCAGCGTTGAAGATAAGAAGGGGTTTAGACCGAGCACTGAAGCTTTCTTT. This gives the protein CSVEDKKGFRPSTEAFF.

The CDR3 nucleotides read TGTGCCAGCAGGCCCTCCCAGGGGATGCTCGAAGGCTACACCTTC. Translated: CASRPSQGMLEGYTF. The chain combines TRBV6-5 with TRBJ1-2; perhaps TRBD1 as D (6 bases). This CDR3 comprises 15 residues. Germline V gene lookup returns CDR1 MNHEY and CDR2 SVGAGI. Deletions cut 6 bases from V and 8 bases from J, with 22 bases between.

The CDR3 DNA reads as TGTGCCAGCAGCCCAGACTTGAACACTGAAGCTTTCTTT. Its protein product is CASSPDLNTEAFF. The genes are TRBV7-2 and TRBJ1-1; D is unresolved. The CDR3 covers 13 residues. The germline V gene encodes CDR1 SGHTA and CDR2 FQGNSA. V lost 5 bases to trimming and J lost 0 bases, with 7 bases between them.

V and J are TRBV2 and TRBJ1-1, with unresolved D. V was clipped by 0 bases and J by 0 bases, with 5 bases between them. CDR1 and CDR2 from the germline V gene are SNHLY and FYNNEI. The CDR3 length is 14 residues. CDR3 residues: CASSEAGVNTEAFF. In DNA form, the CDR3 reads TGTGCCAGCAGTGAAGCCGGGGTGAACACTGAAGCTTTCTTT.

This sequence joins TRBV7-2 and TRBJ2-7; 12 bases map to TRBD1. The CDR3 loop spans 14 amino acids. V dropped 6 bases and J dropped 7; count of bases not matched to a gene: 7. The germline V gene encodes CDR1 SGHTA and CDR2 FQGNSA. CDR3 DNA sequence: TGTGCCAGCAGGCGGGACAGGGGGCTAGGGGAGCAGTACTTC. It encodes CASRRDRGLGEQYF.

The CDR3 DNA reads as TGCGCCAGCAGCTTGCGTCCCGAGTCCTCCTACGAGCAGTACTTC. Translated: CASSLRPESSYEQYF. The chain carries TRBV5-1 and TRBJ2-7; no clear D gene. The germline V gene has CDR1 SGHRS and CDR2 YFSETQ. The CDR3 runs to 15 residues. The V end was cut by 1 base, the J end by 0 bases, with 11 bases between.

This chain connects TRBV27 to TRBJ1-2; 7 bases fit TRBD1. Germline lookup yields CDR1 MNHEY and CDR2 SMNVEV (reference sequence). The CDR3 is 14 amino acids. V shed 8 bases and J 0 bases; nucleotides not matched to a gene: 6. CDR3 DNA sequence: TGTGCCAGCGGACGGGACAGTGCTAACTATGGCTACACCTTC. Its protein is CASGRDSANYGYTF.

The V call is TRBV28, the J call TRBJ1-1; 8 positions agree with TRBD1. V lost 6 bases, J lost 5 bases, and 8 bases stayed unmatched. In germline, CDR1 is MDHEN, CDR2 SYDVKM. CDR3 length equals 14 residues. CDR3 in amino acids: CASRLTGVVTEAFF. CDR3 in DNA: TGTGCCAGCAGACTGACAGGGGTAGTGACTGAAGCTTTCTTT.

This chain joins TRBV7-9 and TRBJ2-5; D is unresolved. Trimming took off 5 bases at V and 4 bases at J, with 8 bases between the two ends. This CDR3 is built from 12 residues. Per the germline V gene, CDR1 is SEHNR and CDR2 is FQNEAQ (reference sequence). The CDR3 region has the DNA TGTGCCAGCAGCCCAGGAACAGAGACCCAGTACTTC. It is translated as CASSPGTETQYF.

V and J are TRBV15 and TRBJ2-1; TRBD2 matches at 12 bases. Germline assignment: CDR1 LNHNV and CDR2 YYDKDF (reference sequence). CDR3 length: 17 residues. V lost 1 base and J lost 8; bases outside the gene matches: 9. CDR3 sequence reads: CATSRVGGLAGIHEQFF. The DNA of the CDR3 is TGTGCCACCAGCAGAGTTGGTGGACTAGCGGGAATACATGAGCAGTTCTTC.

J is TRBJ1-4 and V is TRBV28; 12 bases fit TRBD1. Germline CDR1 MDHEN, CDR2 SYDVKM. The ends lost 2 bases at V and 6 bases at J; junction bases unmatched: 7. The CDR3 runs to 17 residues. As DNA, the CDR3 is TGTGCCAGCAGTTTAGGGGGACAGGGGGCTTCTTATGAAAAACTGTTTTTT. It translates to CASSLGGQGASYEKLFF.

This chain links TRBV4-1 with TRBJ1-4; unclear D gene. This CDR3 spans 13 amino acids. The V end was cut by 3 bases, the J end by 8 bases, with 10 bases between. The V gene's germline CDR1 is MGHRA and CDR2 YSYEKL. CDR3 residues: CASSQWRREKLFF. The DNA of the CDR3 is TGCGCCAGCAGCCAGTGGAGGAGGGAAAAACTGTTTTTT.

V usage is TRBV6-5 and J usage is TRBJ2-7; 10 nucleotides line up with TRBD1. The CDR3 covers 15 residues. Trimming cost V 6 bases and J 5 bases; bases outside gene matches: 10. Germline V gene data show CDR1 as MNHEY and CDR2 as SVGAGI. The CDR3 DNA reads as TGTGCCAGCAGCCAACAAGGGACAGGGGTCCACGAGCAGTACTTC. This encodes CASSQQGTGVHEQYF.

The CDR3 bases are TGTGCCAGCAGCGGGGACAGGTTCCCCTACGAGCAGTACTTC. This translates into CASSGDRFPYEQYF. The chain employs TRBV9 and TRBJ2-7; 8 bases agree with TRBD1. Per the germline V gene, CDR1 is SGDLS and CDR2 is YYNGEE. With V trimmed by 3 bases and J by 2 bases, 4 bases remained unmatched. The CDR3 runs 14 residues.

The rearrangement uses TRBV5-6 and TRBJ2-5; 7 bases fit TRBD1. CDR3 length equals 16 residues. The V gene's germline CDR1 is SGHDT and CDR2 YYEEEE. After removal of 7 bases from V and 5 bases from J, the junction contained 17 bases not matched to a gene. The CDR3 protein is CASGIKFGQEYETQYF. The CDR3 DNA follows: TGTGCCAGCGGGATTAAATTCGGACAGGAATACGAGACCCAGTACTTC.

The gene calls are TRBV7-2 and TRBJ2-3, with TRBD2 matching over 11 bases. Germline V CDR1 and CDR2: SGHTA, FQGNSA. Trimming removed 2 bases from V and 5 bases from J; junction bases left unmatched: 6. This CDR3 region has 16 residues. The CDR3 loop is CASSLNSGGAKDTQYF. The CDR3 coding sequence is TGTGCCAGCAGCTTAAATAGCGGGGGGGCCAAAGATACGCAGTATTTT.

The CDR3 reads CASSLDLGELFF. CDR3 coding DNA: TGTGCCAGCAGCTTAGACCTCGGGGAGCTGTTTTTT. The rearrangement uses TRBV11-3 and TRBJ2-2; no clear D gene. Germline values: CDR1 SGHNT, CDR2 YENEEA. The V gene lost 0 bases and the J gene lost 7 bases, with 3 bases spanning the gap. This CDR3 spans 12 amino acids.

The genes are TRBV2 and TRBJ2-1; the D gene is possibly TRBD2 (7 bases). The CDR3 has 12 amino acids. V gave up 2 bases and J gave up 14 bases, with 13 bases separating them. Germline V gene sequence: CDR1 SNHLY, CDR2 FYNNEI. The CDR3 nucleotides are TGTGCCAGCAGTGAACGGGGGGACACGGAGTTCTTC. Translation: CASSERGDTEFF.

This chain uses TRBV9 with TRBJ2-1, with 10 bases matching TRBD2. V shed 4 bases, J shed 4 bases, and the junction held 5 bases outside the gene matches. This CDR3 has 15 residues. Per germline, CDR1 SGDLS and CDR2 YYNGEE. Written as DNA, the CDR3 is TGTGCCAGCAGCACCCGGACTAGCGGATACAATGAGCAGTTCTTC. This translates into CASSTRTSGYNEQFF.

The chain combines TRBV19 with TRBJ2-5; 8 nucleotides line up with TRBD1. Trimming at V came to 1 base and at J to 4 bases, leaving 2 bases not matched to a gene. This CDR3 has 14 amino acids. Per the germline V gene, CDR1 is LNHDA and CDR2 is SQIVND (reference sequence). CDR3 DNA sequence: TGTGCCAGTAGTATAGCAGGGGGCGGAGAGACCCAGTACTTC. Translated, it gives CASSIAGGGETQYF.